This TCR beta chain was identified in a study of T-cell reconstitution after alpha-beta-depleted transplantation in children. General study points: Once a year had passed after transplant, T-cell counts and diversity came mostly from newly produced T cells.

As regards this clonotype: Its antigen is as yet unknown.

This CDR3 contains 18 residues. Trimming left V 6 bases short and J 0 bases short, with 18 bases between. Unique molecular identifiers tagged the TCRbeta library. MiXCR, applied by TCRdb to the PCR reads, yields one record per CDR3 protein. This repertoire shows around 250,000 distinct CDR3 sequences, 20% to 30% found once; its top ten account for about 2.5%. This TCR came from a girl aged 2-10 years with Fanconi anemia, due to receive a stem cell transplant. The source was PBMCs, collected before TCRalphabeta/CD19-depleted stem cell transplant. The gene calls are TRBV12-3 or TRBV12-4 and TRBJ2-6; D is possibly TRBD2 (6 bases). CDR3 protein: CASSPRGWGSSGANVLTF. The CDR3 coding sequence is TGTGCCAGCAGCCCACGGGGGTGGGGTAGCTCTGGGGCCAACGTCCTGACTTTC.